Given below is one T cell receptor beta chain in context. This entry comes from a study of T cells in Graves' hyperthyroidism and ophthalmopathy. The study defined stable Graves' hyperthyroidism as no ophthalmopathy progression within 18 months. Hyperthyroidism patients were newly diagnosed, had disease duration under 2 months, and were aged 18 to 65 years. RNA transcripts yielded amplified TCR beta CDR3 regions. An initial round of RT-PCR targeting the TCR CDR3 relied on the HTBI primer set. TCRdb re-called the multiplex PCR reads through MiXCR, storing one row per CDR3 protein. The repertoire holds a few hundred thousand distinct CDR3 sequences, with approximately 14% as singletons. The specimen sequenced was blood. The TCR originated in a woman in her 30s with Graves' hyperthyroidism.

CDR3 amino acids: CASTPVLAGRTGELFF. CDR3 nucleotide sequence: TGTGCCAGTACCCCGGTACTAGCGGGAAGGACCGGGGAGCTGTTTTTT. The chain has TRBV19 and TRBJ2-2, with 10 nucleotides matching TRBD2. The J segment lost 5 bases and the V segment lost 7 bases, leaving 10 bases of the junction unmatched. CDR3 length: 16 amino acids. Germline CDR1 reads LNHDA; CDR2 reads SQIVND (reference sequence).